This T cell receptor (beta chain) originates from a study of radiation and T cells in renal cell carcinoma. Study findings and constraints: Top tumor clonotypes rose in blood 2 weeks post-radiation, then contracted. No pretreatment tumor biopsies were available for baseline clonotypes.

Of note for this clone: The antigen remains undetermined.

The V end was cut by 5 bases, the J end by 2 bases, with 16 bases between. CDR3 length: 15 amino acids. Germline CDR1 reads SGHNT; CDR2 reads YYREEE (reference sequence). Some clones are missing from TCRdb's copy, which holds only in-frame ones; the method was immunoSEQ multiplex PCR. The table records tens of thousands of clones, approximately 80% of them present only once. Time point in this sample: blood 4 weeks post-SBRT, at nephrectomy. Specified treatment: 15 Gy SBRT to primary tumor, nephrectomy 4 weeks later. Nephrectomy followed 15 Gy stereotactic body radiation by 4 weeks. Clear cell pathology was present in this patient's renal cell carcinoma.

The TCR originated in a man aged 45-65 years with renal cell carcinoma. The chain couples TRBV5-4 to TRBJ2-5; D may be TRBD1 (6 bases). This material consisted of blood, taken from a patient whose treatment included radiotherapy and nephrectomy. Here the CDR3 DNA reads TGTGCCAGCAGTCGCGAGTTAACAGGGCAAGAGACCCAGTACTTC. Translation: CASSRELTGQETQYF.